The 8 T cell receptor beta chains reported below all come from one sample, sequenced in a study of blood T cell repertoires in COVID-19. Repertoires were generated with immunoSEQ multiplex PCR, while TCRdb's copy carries only in-frame clones and drops some. The sample contains nearly 15,000 clones, approximately 80% of which appear only once. The sequenced sample consisted of peripheral blood. These receptor sequences come from a human donor in a cohort sampled during active COVID-19.

V is TRBV11-2 and J is TRBJ1-6; 8 bases agree with TRBD1. Trimming cost V 3 bases and J 16 bases; bases outside gene matches: 5. The CDR3 loop spans 12 amino acids. Germline V lookup: CDR1 SGHAT, CDR2 FQNNGV. Here the CDR3 reads CASSFPDRALHF. The DNA for the CDR3 is TGTGCCAGCAGCTTTCCGGACAGGGCACTCCACTTT.

This clone was seen a single time. The chain joins TRBV11-2 to TRBJ2-3; D call uncertain. Trimming left V 1 base short and J 2 bases short, with 7 bases between. Germline V gene lookup returns CDR1 SGHAT and CDR2 FQNNGV. This CDR3 region has 14 residues. The CDR3 loop is CASSLAQSTDTQYF. The CDR3 coding sequence is TGTGCCAGCAGCTTAGCCCAGTCCACAGATACGCAGTATTTT.

This chain joins TRBV19 and TRBJ1-2, with D maybe TRBD1 (5 bases). The V end lost 0 bases, the J end lost 3 bases, and 8 bases lay between the germline ends. This CDR3 spans 14 amino acids. Germline assignment: CDR1 LNHDA and CDR2 SQIVND (reference sequence). CDR3 coding DNA: TGTGCCAGTAGTATAGATAGGGGCGACTATGGCTACACCTTC. It translates to CASSIDRGDYGYTF.

The chain recombines TRBV3-1 (or the pseudogene TRBV3-2) with TRBJ1-6; unclear D gene. Per the germline V gene, CDR1 is LGHDT and CDR2 is YNNKEL (reference sequence). V lost 0 bases and J 13 bases, leaving 10 bases between the germline ends. The CDR3 covers 13 residues. DNA of the CDR3: TGTGCCAGCAGCCAAGATGAACAAGCGCCCCTCCACTTT. Amino acids: CASSQDEQAPLHF.

The J gene is TRBJ1-5, the V gene TRBV5-8; TRBD1 matches 12 bases. The ends lost 0 bases at V and 0 bases at J; junction bases unmatched: 7. CDR3 length: 19 residues. Germline CDR1 SGHTS, CDR2 YDEGEE. The DNA for the CDR3 is TGTGCCAGCAGCTTGGATAGTTTGGGACAGGGGGCTAGCAATCAGCCCCAGCATTTT. Residues: CASSLDSLGQGASNQPQHF.

J is TRBJ2-7 and V is TRBV7-2; the D is unclear. Germline assignment: CDR1 SGHTA and CDR2 FQGNSA. The CDR3 runs to 15 residues. Trimming took 5 bases from V and 0 from J, leaving 14 bases between them. CDR3 sequence reads: CASSRTVFASYEQYF. CDR3 sequence (DNA): TGTGCCAGCAGCCGCACGGTCTTCGCCTCCTACGAGCAGTACTTC.

This clone was observed once. V usage is TRBV19 and J usage is TRBJ2-1; 7 nucleotides align to TRBD1. Germline V gene lookup returns CDR1 LNHDA and CDR2 SQIVND (reference sequence). This CDR3 has 16 residues. The J segment lost 0 bases and the V segment lost 3 bases, leaving 5 bases of the junction unmatched. The CDR3 loop is CASSIRTGASYNEQFF. The CDR3 nucleotides read TGTGCCAGTAGTATTCGGACAGGAGCCTCCTACAATGAGCAGTTCTTC.

This clone was seen only a few times. The V call is TRBV5-5, the J call TRBJ2-7; D perhaps matches TRBD2 (6 bases). The V gene lost 0 bases and the J gene lost 10 bases, with 14 bases spanning the gap. This CDR3 is 13 amino acids long. Germline-derived CDR1 and CDR2 are SGHKS and YYEKEE (reference sequence). The CDR3 is CASSLDVGGVQYF. CDR3 sequence (DNA): TGTGCCAGCAGCTTGGATGTGGGCGGGGTTCAGTACTTC.